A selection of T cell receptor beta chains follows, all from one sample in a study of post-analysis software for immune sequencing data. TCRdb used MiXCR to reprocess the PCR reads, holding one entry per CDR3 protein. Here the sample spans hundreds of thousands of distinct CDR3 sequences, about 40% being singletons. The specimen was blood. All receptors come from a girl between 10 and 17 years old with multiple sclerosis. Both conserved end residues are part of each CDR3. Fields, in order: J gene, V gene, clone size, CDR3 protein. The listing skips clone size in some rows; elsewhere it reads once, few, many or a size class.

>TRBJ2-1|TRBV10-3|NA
CAISESGAGGHEQFF
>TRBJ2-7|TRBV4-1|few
CASSQDLLEQYF
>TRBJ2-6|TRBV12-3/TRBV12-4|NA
CASSLPHRVRGPGANVLTF
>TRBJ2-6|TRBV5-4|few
CASRRGGDSGANVLTF
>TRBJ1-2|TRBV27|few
CASSLGWGYGYTF
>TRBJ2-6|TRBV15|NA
CATNQGRNPNVLTF
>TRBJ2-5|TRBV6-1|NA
CASSEAVPKLPETQYF
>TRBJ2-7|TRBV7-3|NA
CASSFLGQDDEQYF
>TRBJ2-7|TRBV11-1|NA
CASSPHRDTTEQYF
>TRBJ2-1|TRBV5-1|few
CASSLLKPNYNEQFF
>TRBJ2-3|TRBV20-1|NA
CSAPLAGTQYF
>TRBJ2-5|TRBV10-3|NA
CAIRDVGERETQYF
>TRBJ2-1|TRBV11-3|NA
CASSFPGRAYNEQFF
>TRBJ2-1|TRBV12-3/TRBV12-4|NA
CASIFRGSSYNEQFF
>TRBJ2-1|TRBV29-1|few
CSVEDRGEQFF
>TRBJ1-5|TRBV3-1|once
CASRLTRITSNQPQHF
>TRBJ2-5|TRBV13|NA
CASSFGAPSVQYF
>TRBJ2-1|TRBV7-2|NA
CASSFTNAYNEQFF
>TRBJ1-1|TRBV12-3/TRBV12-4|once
CAGGGETEAFF
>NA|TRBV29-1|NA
CSVEEDSVETQYF
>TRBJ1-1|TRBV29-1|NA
CSVGTANTEAFF
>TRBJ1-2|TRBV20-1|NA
CSARAGRLEYGYTF
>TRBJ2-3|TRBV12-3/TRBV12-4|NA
CASSLFRGGWDTQYF
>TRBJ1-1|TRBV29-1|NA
CSVRRKMNTEAFF
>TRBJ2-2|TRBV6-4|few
CASGSDTGELFF
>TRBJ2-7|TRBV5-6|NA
CASSWGDRASYEQYF
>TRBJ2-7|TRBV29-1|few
CSVEGQGGRASYEQYF
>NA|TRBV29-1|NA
CSGEVDTYEQYF
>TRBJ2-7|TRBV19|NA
CASSIRGGRSSSYEQYF
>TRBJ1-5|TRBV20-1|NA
CSASERGLSNQPQHF
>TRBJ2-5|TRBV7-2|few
CASSLGIRRGQETQYF
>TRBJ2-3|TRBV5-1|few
CASSLAGHLTDTQYF
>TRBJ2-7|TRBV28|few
CASSLLTNYEQYF
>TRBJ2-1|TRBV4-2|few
CASSQGLAGSYNEQFF
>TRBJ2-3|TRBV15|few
CATSRGSRADGTDTQYF
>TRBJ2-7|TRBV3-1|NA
CASSRGGQGIDEQYF
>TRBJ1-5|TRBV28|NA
CASSVLVSSTDRNQPQHF
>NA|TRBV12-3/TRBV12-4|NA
CASSSEQGETQYF
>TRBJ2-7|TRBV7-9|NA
CASSPSKGGRIYEQYF
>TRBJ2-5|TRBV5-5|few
CASSFGGGAVETQYF
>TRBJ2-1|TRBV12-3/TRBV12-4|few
CASTNSGPYNEQFF
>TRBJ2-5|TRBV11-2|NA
CASTLRGTWETQYF
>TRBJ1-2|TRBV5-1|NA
CASSPSNPRGGDGYTF
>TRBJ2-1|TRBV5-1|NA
CASSWDQAHNSYNEQFF
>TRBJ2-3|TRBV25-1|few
CASSETTDTQYF
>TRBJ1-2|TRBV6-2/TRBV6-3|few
CASGVSNYGYTF
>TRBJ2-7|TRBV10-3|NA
CAISELQDAPYEQYF
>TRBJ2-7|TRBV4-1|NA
CASSQAGYYEQYF
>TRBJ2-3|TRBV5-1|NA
CASSLERGGDTDTQYF
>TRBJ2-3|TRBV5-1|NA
CASSAQGFADTQYF